The entry that follows covers one TCR beta chain sequence. Antigen: not known. By quantitative 5'-RACE with molecular barcodes, the TCR beta libraries were made. TCRdb re-called the 5' RACE reads with MiXCR, one entry per CDR3 protein. The data show around 770,000 distinct CDR3 sequences, about 11% seen once. This sample was included in a study of CD8 T cells in ankylosing spondylitis. General study points: Ankylosing spondylitis blood appeared to carry a characteristic TCR beta motif of roughly eight highly homologous variants. Disease-linked clones displayed a CD8+ phenotype and appeared relatively rarely in peripheral blood. Earlier reports found some motif variants in synovial fluid and blood in reactive arthritis. As reported, disease-linked clones showed significant enrichment in matched ankylosing spondylitis synovial fluid.

This CDR3 is 13 amino acids long. Trimming at V came to 3 bases and at J to 7 bases, leaving 4 bases not matched to a gene. CDR1 DFQATT and CDR2 SNEGSKA come from the germline V gene (reference sequence). Specimen: blood, either unsorted or a sorted T cell fraction (not recorded which). The chain uses TRBV20-1 and TRBJ1-2; TRBD1 aligns across 11 bases. This receptor was taken from a male donor with ankylosing spondylitis. The CDR3 DNA reads TGCAGTGCTAGCCTAGGGACAGGGGGTGGCTACACCTTC. It specifies CSASLGTGGGYTF.